This T cell receptor beta chain was retrieved from a study of human T cells and chemical hapten exposure. Study background: Sensitization applied 2% DPC to approximately 2 cm by approximately 2 cm of upper inner arm skin.

Study-wide points: Donors had alopecia, so their immune response may differ from healthy people's.

This clonotype was observed a handful of times. As yet, its antigen is unknown. Specified time point: patch test 3, about 24 weeks after DPC sensitization. Indicated treatment: therapeutic diphenylcyclopropenone sensitization with weekly scalp DPC. The germline V and J ends were trimmed by 4 bases and 6 bases, with 13 bases remaining between them. CDR3 size: 13 residues. Germline V gives CDR1 SQVTM, CDR2 ANQGSEA. From the RACE reads, TCRdb called clonotypes with MiXCR, one entry per CDR3 protein. Of about 82,000 distinct CDR3 sequences in the sample, approximately 12% were seen once. Material: whole blood, obtained in connection with sensitization to the hapten diphenylcyclopropenone (DPC). The clonotype comes from a woman between 45 and 65 years old with alopecia areata. Some clones in this sample may be carry-over from other donors' samples. The chain carries TRBV29-1 and TRBJ1-3, with a weak D call TRBD1 (5 bases). The CDR3 reads CSVADSFKNTIYF. In nucleotides, the CDR3 is TGCAGCGTTGCAGACAGCTTTAAAAACACCATATATTTT. The whole variable domain, filled in from reference TRBV29-1 and TRBJ1-3, reads SAVISQKPSRDICQRGTSLTIQCQVDSQVTMMFWYRQQPGQSLTLIATANQGSEATYESGFVIDKFPISRPNLTFSTLTVSNMSPEDSSIYLCSVADSFKNTIYFGEGSWLTVV.